Described below is a single T cell receptor (beta chain) sequence and its context. Sequenced by immunoSEQ multiplex PCR; TCRdb stores in-frame clones only, minus some. The sample shows 30,000 or so clones, roughly 93% of them seen only once. The data are from a study of blood T cell repertoires in COVID-19. The source is a male donor with active COVID-19. The sequenced sample consisted of peripheral blood.

In DNA, the CDR3 is TGTGCCAGCAGTCCGACAGAAACCTACGAGCAGTACTTC. Its protein is CASSPTETYEQYF. The chain links TRBV12-3 or TRBV12-4 to TRBJ2-7; a possible D gene is TRBD1 (5 bases). The CDR3 covers 13 residues. Trimming cost V 5 bases and J 2 bases, with 10 bases left between them.